This T cell receptor (beta chain) appears in the sequencing data of a study of OX40 agonist ivuxolimab in advanced cancers. The study, taken as a whole, reports: The antigen specificity of the peripheral T cells (those that were expanded) was not determined.

Germline V gene lookup returns CDR1 SGHNT and CDR2 YENEEA. V was pared by 5 bases and J by 8 bases, with 10 bases between. The CDR3 has 11 amino acids. A word on this clone: The antigen is not known.

Sequenced by immunoSEQ multiplex PCR; TCRdb stores in-frame clones only, minus some. This table has around 15,000 clones, more than 65% appearing once. The sequencing used CD4+ or CD8+ T cells sorted from blood, collected in a trial of the OX40 agonist ivuxolimab. This chain joins TRBV11-3 and TRBJ2-7, with D unclear. This clonotype originated in an adult with an advanced solid tumor such as melanoma, head and neck, liver or kidney cancer. The CDR3 nucleotides read TGTGCCAGCAGCCGTTTAGGCCAGCAGTACTTC. This gives the protein CASSRLGQQYF.